One and the same sample provided the 24 T cell receptor beta chains below, sequenced in a study of cytomegalovirus exposure and HLA in healthy donors. TCRdb keeps only in-frame clones here, not all; method: immunoSEQ multiplex PCR. The sample contains roughly 56,000 clones, 75% to 95% of which appear only once. The sequencing input was PBMCs. Receptor source: a woman aged 25-40 years in good health and CMV-seronegative.

The chain combines TRBV29-1 with TRBJ1-4, with D possibly being TRBD1 (5 bases). The germline gives CDR1 SQVTM, CDR2 ANQGSEA. The V end was cut by 4 bases, the J end by 8 bases, with 11 bases between. The CDR3 has 12 residues. In nucleotides, the CDR3 is TGCAGCGTTGGCAGGGAGGGGGAAAAACTGTTTTTT. Its protein is CSVGREGEKLFF.

V usage is TRBV6-1 and J usage is TRBJ2-1; 7 bases align to TRBD2. Trimming took 2 bases from V and 2 from J; bases not matched to a gene: 3. The CDR3 extends over 15 amino acids. CDR1 is MNHNS, CDR2 SASEGT, per germline. The CDR3 nucleotides read TGTGCCAGCAGTGAAACGGCGGGGGCCTACAATGAGCAGTTCTTC. The encoded protein is CASSETAGAYNEQFF.

V is TRBV27 and J is TRBJ1-1; TRBD1 aligns across 7 bases. The CDR3 loop spans 16 amino acids. Germline CDR1 is MNHEY and CDR2 is SMNVEV (reference sequence). After removal of 1 base from V and 4 bases from J, the junction contained 9 bases not matched to a gene. The CDR3 here is CASSLLVGQVGTEAFF. CDR3 in DNA: TGTGCCAGCAGTTTATTAGTTGGACAGGTCGGCACTGAAGCTTTCTTT.

V and J are TRBV21-1 and TRBJ2-7; no check of the table's D call, TRBD1, against the DNA was made. TRBV21-1 is classified as a pseudogene. CDR3 length: 13 residues. Here the CDR3 reads CASRGQGAGEQYF. In nucleotides, the CDR3 is TGTGCCAGCAGGGGACAGGGGGCGGGTGAGCAGTACTTC.

J is TRBJ2-2 and V is TRBV7-2; no clear D. This CDR3 region has 17 residues. Trimming took 2 bases from V and 6 from J, leaving 19 bases between them. Germline V gives CDR1 SGHTA, CDR2 FQGNSA. Here the CDR3 reads CASSLRLGPRDPGELFF. The CDR3 nucleotides are TGTGCCAGCAGCTTACGCCTGGGCCCCCGTGACCCCGGGGAGCTGTTTTTT.

The chain carries TRBV7-8 and TRBJ1-1, with TRBD1 matching over 9 bases. Trimming at V came to 2 bases and at J to 11 bases, leaving 6 bases not matched to a gene. Germline CDR1 is SGHVS and CDR2 is FQNEAQ. This CDR3 spans 13 amino acids. Here the CDR3 reads CASSLRTGVDAFF. Written as DNA, the CDR3 is TGTGCCAGCAGCTTAAGGACAGGGGTTGATGCTTTCTTT.

The chain employs TRBV7-3 and TRBJ2-3; D is perhaps TRBD1 (5 bases). The CDR3 loop spans 14 amino acids. V gave up 4 bases and J gave up 4 bases, with 12 bases separating them. Germline V gene sequence: CDR1 SGHTA, CDR2 FQGTGA. CDR3 protein: CASSYSRGPDTQYF. The DNA for the CDR3 is TGTGCCAGCAGCTATTCAAGGGGTCCAGATACGCAGTATTTT.

The chain is built from TRBV6-7 and TRBJ2-7, with 9 bases identical to TRBD2. TRBV6-7 belongs to the ORF category, with a function that is uncertain. With V trimmed by 0 bases and J by 2 bases, 2 bases remained unmatched. This CDR3 contains 15 residues. The CDR3 bases are TGTGCCAGCAGTTACTCACTAGCGGGTCCCTACGAGCAGTACTTC. It is translated as CASSYSLAGPYEQYF.

The chain links TRBV29-1 to TRBJ2-2; the match to TRBD2 covers 13 bases. This CDR3 spans 14 amino acids. CDR1 is SQVTM and CDR2 is ANQGSEA in the germline V gene. V gave up 7 bases and J gave up 7 bases; unmatched junction bases: 6. The CDR3 DNA follows: TGCAGCGCCCAGACTAGCGGGAGGATCGGGGAGCTGTTTTTT. Its protein product is CSAQTSGRIGELFF.

This chain joins TRBV28 and TRBJ1-3; a weak D match, TRBD1 (5 bases). The CDR3 runs 17 residues. V lost 3 bases and J lost 6, with 21 bases in between. Germline V CDR1 and CDR2: MDHEN, SYDVKM. As DNA, the CDR3 is TGTGCCAGCAGTTTGAATTCTGGGGCAGGAGGGGCAAACACCATATATTTT. It is translated as CASSLNSGAGGANTIYF.

V and J are TRBV19 and TRBJ2-7, with 10 nucleotides matching TRBD2. The germline CDR1 and CDR2 sequences are LNHDA and SQIVND (reference sequence). V shed 3 bases, J shed 3 bases, and the junction held 5 bases outside the gene matches. The CDR3 runs 15 residues. CDR3 nucleotide sequence: TGTGCCAGTAGTATCGGGGCTAGCGGGAGCTACGAGCAGTACTTC. It yields the protein CASSIGASGSYEQYF.

V usage is TRBV7-9 and J usage is TRBJ2-3; 9 bases line up with TRBD2. V dropped 4 bases and J dropped 1; count of bases not matched to a gene: 9. This CDR3 region has 17 residues. Per germline, CDR1 SEHNR and CDR2 FQNEAQ (reference sequence). The CDR3 here is CASSSRIAGVGTDTQYF. The DNA of the CDR3 is TGTGCCAGCAGCTCGAGGATAGCGGGAGTGGGCACAGATACGCAGTATTTT.

This clone appeared once. The gene calls are TRBV14 and TRBJ1-1; 7 bases are a match to TRBD1. CDR1 and CDR2 (germline): SGHDN, FVKESK. This CDR3 is 14 amino acids long. J gave up 1 base and V 1 base, and 0 bases lay outside the gene matches. CDR3 nucleotides: TGTGCCAGCAGCCAAGGACAGGGGAACACTGAAGCTTTCTTT. Protein product: CASSQGQGNTEAFF.

As regards this clone: At one end the junction does not follow the germline gene, possibly because of a read error. In nucleotides, the CDR3 is TGTGCCAGTAGTATGGGAGGGGGAAGCCTCTTT. It specifies CASSMGGGSLF. The J gene is TRBJ1-1, the V gene TRBV19; maybe TRBD1 (6 bases). This CDR3 is built from 11 residues. Germline CDR1 and CDR2: LNHDA and SQIVND (reference sequence).

J is TRBJ1-1 and V is TRBV19; maybe TRBD1 (5 bases). The CDR3 has 16 amino acids. Germline assignment: CDR1 LNHDA and CDR2 SQIVND (reference sequence). The V gene lost 4 bases and the J gene lost 0 bases, with 15 bases spanning the gap. This CDR3 is CASSREQTVMNTEAFF. CDR3 coding DNA: TGTGCCAGTAGTAGAGAACAGACAGTGATGAACACTGAAGCTTTCTTT.

The chain has TRBV19 and TRBJ1-1, with 9 bases lining up with TRBD1. V dropped 5 bases and J dropped 1; count of bases not matched to a gene: 2. The CDR3 consists of 14 residues. Germline V lookup: CDR1 LNHDA, CDR2 SQIVND (reference sequence). The CDR3 loop reads CASSWTGENTEAFF. The CDR3 coding sequence is TGTGCCAGTAGTTGGACAGGGGAGAACACTGAAGCTTTCTTT.

This chain uses TRBV6-1 with TRBJ2-2, with TRBD1 matching over 7 bases. The germline gives CDR1 MNHNS, CDR2 SASEGT. V shed 8 bases and J 5 bases; nucleotides not matched to a gene: 8. CDR3 length: 14 residues. CDR3 protein: CASVRGGRTGELFF. As DNA, the CDR3 is TGTGCCAGCGTCCGAGGGGGCCGGACCGGGGAGCTGTTTTTT.

This chain joins TRBV4-3 and TRBJ2-1, with 8 positions matching TRBD2. The germline V gene has CDR1 LGHNA and CDR2 YSLEER. CDR3 length: 16 residues. Germline trimming cut 0 bases from V and 4 bases from J; bases unmatched to any gene: 5. Written as DNA, the CDR3 is TGCGCCAGCAGCCAAGAAGATAGCGGGGCATACAATGAGCAGTTCTTC. Translating it yields CASSQEDSGAYNEQFF.

The chain carries TRBV27 and TRBJ2-1, with D possibly being TRBD2 (6 bases). V shed 8 bases and J shed 4 bases, with 18 bases lying between them. There are 15 residues in the CDR3. Per germline, CDR1 MNHEY and CDR2 SMNVEV (reference sequence). The CDR3 DNA reads TGTGCCAGCCGAATCGCGGGACTGCCTTACAATGAGCAGTTCTTC. Translating it yields CASRIAGLPYNEQFF.

The chain uses TRBV7-3 and TRBJ2-2, with TRBD2 matching 13 bases. Germline V gene sequence: CDR1 SGHTA, CDR2 FQGTGA. With 4 bases clipped from V and 0 bases from J, the junction kept 5 bases outside the gene matches. There are 18 residues in the CDR3. The DNA for the CDR3 is TGTGCCAGCAGCTCGCGACTAGCGGGAGGCGCGAACACCGGGGAGCTGTTTTTT. Translated, it gives CASSSRLAGGANTGELFF.

The chain links TRBV30 to TRBJ2-1; D remains ambiguous. V lost 0 bases and J lost 8, with 8 bases in between. Germline CDR1 and CDR2: GTSNPN and SVGIG (reference sequence). CDR3 length: 12 residues. The CDR3 sequence is CAWSVLLDEQFF. For the CDR3, the DNA is TGTGCCTGGAGTGTACTTCTGGATGAGCAGTTCTTC.

This chain uses TRBV2 with TRBJ2-7; possibly TRBD1 for D (6 bases). The germline CDR1 and CDR2 sequences are SNHLY and FYNNEI. CDR3 length: 14 residues. Trimming took 8 bases from V and 2 from J, leaving 16 bases between them. Written as DNA, the CDR3 is TGTGCCAGCCGATACGCAGGGGCGACCTACGAGCAGTACTTC. Translating it yields CASRYAGATYEQYF. Using reference TRBV2 and TRBJ2-7 for the parts outside the CDR3, the full variable domain is EPEVTQTPSHQVTQMGQEVILRCVPISNHLYFYWYRQILGQKVEFLVSFYNNEISEKSEIFDDQFSVERPDGSNFTLKIRSTKLEDSAMYFCASRYAGATYEQYFGPGTRLTVT.

The CDR3 region has the DNA TGTGCCAGCAGCCCAGGGGACGAGCAGTACTTC. Its protein product is CASSPGDEQYF. The chain joins TRBV13 to TRBJ2-7, with D possibly being TRBD1 (6 bases). The CDR3 length is 11 residues. V was clipped by 5 bases and J by 5 bases, with 7 bases between them. Germline CDR1 PRHDT, CDR2 FYEKMQ (reference sequence).

The V and J genes are TRBV28 and TRBJ1-2; weak D call: TRBD1 (6 bases). Per the germline V gene, CDR1 is MDHEN and CDR2 is SYDVKM. The CDR3 has 12 residues. V lost 8 bases to trimming and J lost 7 bases, with 14 bases between them. The CDR3, as DNA: TGTGCCAGCGCCCATGGGGGCGGTGGCTACACCTTC. It yields the protein CASAHGGGGYTF.